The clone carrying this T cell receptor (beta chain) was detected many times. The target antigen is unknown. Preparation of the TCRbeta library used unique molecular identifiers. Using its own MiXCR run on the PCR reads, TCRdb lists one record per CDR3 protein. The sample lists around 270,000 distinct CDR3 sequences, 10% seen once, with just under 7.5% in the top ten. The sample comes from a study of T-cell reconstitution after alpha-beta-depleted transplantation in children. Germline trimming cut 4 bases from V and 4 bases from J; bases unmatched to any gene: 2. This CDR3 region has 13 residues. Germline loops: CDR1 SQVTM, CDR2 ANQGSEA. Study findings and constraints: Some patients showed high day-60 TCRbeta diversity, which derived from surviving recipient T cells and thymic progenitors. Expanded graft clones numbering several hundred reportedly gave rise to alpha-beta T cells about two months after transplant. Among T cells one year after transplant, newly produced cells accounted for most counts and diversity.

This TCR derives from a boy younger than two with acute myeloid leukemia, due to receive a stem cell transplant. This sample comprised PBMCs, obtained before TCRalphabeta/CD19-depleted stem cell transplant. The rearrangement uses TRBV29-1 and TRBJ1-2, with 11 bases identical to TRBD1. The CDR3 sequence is CSVVGQGVYGYTF. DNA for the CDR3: TGCAGCGTTGTGGGACAGGGGGTCTATGGCTACACCTTC.